Shown below are 26 T cell receptor beta chains from a single sample sequenced in a study of T cells in pancreatic ductal adenocarcinoma. No neoadjuvant therapy was given to the selected pancreatic ductal adenocarcinoma patients before their surgery. Sequencing used immunoSEQ multiplex PCR; TCRdb keeps in-frame clones, though not all of them. Of approximately 12,000 clones listed, about nine tenths are singletons. The sequenced sample was PBMCs. Source of these receptors: a human donor with pancreatic ductal adenocarcinoma.

V and J are TRBV28 and TRBJ1-5; no firm D call. The CDR3 loop spans 13 amino acids. Per germline, CDR1 MDHEN and CDR2 SYDVKM. Trimming stripped 7 bases from V and 7 bases from J, with 14 bases between. The CDR3 DNA sequence: TGTGCCAGCACCCGTCGGTCGGGGCAGCCCCAGCATTTT. Translating gives CASTRRSGQPQHF. Filled out from reference TRBV28 and TRBJ1-5, the complete variable domain reads DVKVTQSSRYLVKRTGEKVFLECVQDMDHENMFWYRQDPGLGLRLIYFSYDVKMKEKGDIPEGYSVSREKKERFSLILESASTNQTSMYLCASTRRSGQPQHFGDGTRLSIL.

This clone was seen once. The V gene is TRBV19, the J gene TRBJ2-1, with 7 bases that match TRBD2. This CDR3 comprises 17 residues. Trimming took 5 bases from V and 0 from J; bases not matched to a gene: 10. Germline V gene lookup returns CDR1 LNHDA and CDR2 SQIVND (reference sequence). The CDR3 loop is CASSLKLAARSYNEQFF. Written as DNA, the CDR3 is TGTGCCAGTAGTCTCAAGCTAGCGGCCCGCTCCTACAATGAGCAGTTCTTC.

The chain combines TRBV10-3 with TRBJ1-4, with D tentatively TRBD1 (5 bases). From germline, CDR1 is ENHRY and CDR2 SYGVKD. The ends were cut back, 4 bases at V and 5 bases at J, with 11 bases in the middle. The CDR3 extends over 14 amino acids. CDR3 region: CAISAGTRNEKLFF. CDR3 DNA: TGTGCCATCAGTGCCGGGACGAGGAATGAAAAACTGTTTTTT.

The chain has TRBV28 and TRBJ2-7; no firm D call. The length of the CDR3 is 11 residues. The ends were cut back, 3 bases at V and 3 bases at J, with 3 bases in the middle. Per germline, CDR1 MDHEN and CDR2 SYDVKM. This chain's CDR3 is CASSFHYEQYF. For the CDR3, the DNA is TGTGCCAGCAGTTTCCACTACGAGCAGTACTTC. The full variable domain, its missing parts supplied by reference TRBV28 and TRBJ2-7, is DVKVTQSSRYLVKRTGEKVFLECVQDMDHENMFWYRQDPGLGLRLIYFSYDVKMKEKGDIPEGYSVSREKKERFSLILESASTNQTSMYLCASSFHYEQYFGPGTRLTVT.

The chain is built from TRBV7-2 and TRBJ2-1, with 9 bases identical to TRBD2. V lost 5 bases and J lost 1; bases outside the gene matches: 3. Germline V gene data show CDR1 as SGHTA and CDR2 as FQGNSA. There are 15 residues in the CDR3. The CDR3 sequence: CASSPSGGSYNEQFF. The CDR3 bases are TGTGCCAGCAGCCCGAGCGGGGGGTCCTACAATGAGCAGTTCTTC. The whole variable domain, remainder taken from reference TRBV7-2 and TRBJ2-1, is GAGVSQSPSNKVTEKGKDVELRCDPISGHTALYWYRQSLGQGLEFLIYFQGNSAPDKSGLPSDRFSAERTGGSVSTLTIQRTQQEDSAVYLCASSPSGGSYNEQFFGPGTRLTVL.

The V gene is TRBV19, the J gene TRBJ2-3, with no clear D. The CDR3 consists of 14 residues. Trimming cost V 4 bases and J 4 bases, with 12 bases left between them. Per the germline V gene, CDR1 is LNHDA and CDR2 is SQIVND (reference sequence). CDR3 nucleotides: TGTGCCAGTAGTAGTATCCAACCCCCAGATACGCAGTATTTT. It encodes CASSSIQPPDTQYF.

The V call is TRBV7-6, the J call TRBJ2-6; no reliable D call. V dropped 1 base and J dropped 0 bases, with 4 bases sitting between them. The CDR3 runs to 15 residues. Germline CDR1 and CDR2: SGHVS and FNYEAQ. CDR3 sequence reads: CASSLGGSGANVLTF. Written as DNA, the CDR3 is TGTGCCAGCAGCTTAGGGGGCTCTGGGGCCAACGTCCTGACTTTC.

This chain connects TRBV2 to TRBJ2-1, with D unresolved. The CDR3 has 12 amino acids. V shed 5 bases and J shed 8 bases, with 10 bases lying between them. Germline V gene sequence: CDR1 SNHLY, CDR2 FYNNEI. The CDR3 protein is CASSSTVDEQFF. CDR3 sequence (DNA): TGTGCCAGCAGTTCGACCGTGGATGAGCAGTTCTTC. Using reference TRBV2 and TRBJ2-1 for the parts outside the CDR3, the full variable domain is EPEVTQTPSHQVTQMGQEVILRCVPISNHLYFYWYRQILGQKVEFLVSFYNNEISEKSEIFDDQFSVERPDGSNFTLKIRSTKLEDSAMYFCASSSTVDEQFFGPGTRLTVL.

The chain recombines TRBV19 with TRBJ2-2; D is tentatively TRBD1 or TRBD2 (6 bases each). CDR1 and CDR2 from the germline V gene are LNHDA and SQIVND (reference sequence). V was pared by 9 bases and J by 4 bases, with 24 bases between. The CDR3 spans 17 residues. CDR3: CASLAKGGRRSTGELFF. The DNA for the CDR3 is TGTGCCAGCTTAGCAAAAGGGGGGCGTCGTAGCACCGGGGAGCTGTTTTTT. Variable domain in full (rest from reference TRBV19 and TRBJ2-2): DGGITQSPKYLFRKEGQNVTLSCEQNLNHDAMYWYRQDPGQGLRLIYYSQIVNDFQKGDIAEGYSVSREKKESFPLTVTSAQKNPTAFYLCASLAKGGRRSTGELFFGEGSRLTVL.

The chain carries TRBV6-5 and TRBJ2-7, with 7 bases matching TRBD1. CDR3 size: 15 residues. V was pared by 5 bases and J by 5 bases, with 12 bases of the junction left unmatched. The germline V gene encodes CDR1 MNHEY and CDR2 SVGAGI. CDR3 bases: TGTGCCAGCAGTCCGACAGGGATCCATAACAACGAGCAGTACTTC. Its translation is CASSPTGIHNNEQYF.

The V call is TRBV19, the J call TRBJ2-2; D possibly uses TRBD1 or TRBD2 (5 bases each). CDR3 length equals 16 residues. V lost 4 bases and J 0 bases, leaving 12 bases between the germline ends. Germline-derived CDR1 and CDR2 are LNHDA and SQIVND (reference sequence). CDR3 loop: CASSTAGTPNTGELFF. As DNA, the CDR3 is TGTGCCAGTAGTACAGCCGGGACCCCGAACACCGGGGAGCTGTTTTTT.

The CDR3 sequence: CASSRSDRQQYF. The CDR3 nucleotides are TGTGCCAGCAGCCGTTCGGACAGGCAGCAGTACTTC. V gene TRBV6-1 combines with J gene TRBJ2-7; TRBD1 agrees at 7 bases. The CDR3 runs to 12 residues. Trimming at V came to 6 bases and at J to 8 bases, leaving 7 bases not matched to a gene. Germline V gives CDR1 MNHNS, CDR2 SASEGT.

This chain joins TRBV7-9 and TRBJ2-5; D is unclear. The V gene's germline CDR1 is SEHNR and CDR2 FQNEAQ (reference sequence). The CDR3 contains 13 residues. Trimming cost V 1 base and J 5 bases, with 8 bases left between them. CDR3 sequence reads: CASSLGLGETQYF. The CDR3 DNA sequence: TGTGCCAGCAGCTTAGGGCTGGGGGAGACCCAGTACTTC.

This chain links TRBV4-2 with TRBJ2-7; 9 bases map to TRBD1. The germline CDR1 and CDR2 sequences are LGHNA and YNFKEQ. The V and J ends lost 0 bases and 4 bases, in that order; junction bases with no gene match: 7. This CDR3 spans 16 amino acids. The CDR3 is CASSQDGTGLKYEQYF. CDR3 bases: TGTGCCAGCAGCCAAGATGGGACAGGGCTTAAGTACGAGCAGTACTTC.

The chain links TRBV15 to TRBJ2-3; perhaps TRBD1 as D (5 bases). The CDR3 sequence is 16 residues long. V dropped 0 bases and J dropped 3 bases, with 13 bases sitting between them. Germline CDR1 is LNHNV and CDR2 is YYDKDF (reference sequence). The CDR3 region is CATSREAGKRTDTQYF. The DNA of the CDR3 is TGTGCCACCAGCAGAGAGGCAGGGAAGAGGACAGATACGCAGTATTTT.

The gene calls are TRBV11-3 and TRBJ2-6; D may be TRBD2 (6 bases). The germline V gene encodes CDR1 SGHNT and CDR2 YENEEA. This CDR3 spans 15 amino acids. With 5 bases removed from V and 1 base from J, the gap between germline ends came to 9 bases. CDR3 sequence (DNA): TGTGCCAGCAGCAGTGGGGGGTCTGGGGCCAACGTCCTGACTTTC. This translates into CASSSGGSGANVLTF.

This chain joins TRBV18 and TRBJ2-1; no definite D call. The V and J ends lost 5 bases and 10 bases respectively, with 12 bases between them. This CDR3 region has 12 residues. The V gene's germline CDR1 is KGHSH and CDR2 LQKENI. The CDR3 DNA is TGTGCCAGCTCAACCCGTTTAGGGGAGCAGTTCTTC. Its protein is CASSTRLGEQFF.

The V call is TRBV12-5, the J call TRBJ1-5; 7 bases line up with TRBD1. This CDR3 contains 13 residues. V dropped 5 bases and J dropped 6; count of bases not matched to a gene: 4. Germline lookup yields CDR1 LGHNT and CDR2 FRNRAP. CDR3 sequence (DNA): TGTGCTAGTGGTCTGACAGGGATTCAGCCCCAGCATTTT. Translation: CASGLTGIQPQHF. The full variable domain, with the rest looked up from reference TRBV12-5 and TRBJ1-5, is DARVTQTPRHKVTEMGQEVTMRCQPILGHNTVFWYRQTMMQGLELLAYFRNRAPLDDSGMPKDRFSAEMPDATLATLKIQPSEPRDSAVYFCASGLTGIQPQHFGDGTRLSIL.

The chain has TRBV5-5 and TRBJ2-2; a possible D gene is TRBD1 (6 bases). The V end lost 4 bases, the J end lost 1 base, and 14 bases lay between the germline ends. The CDR3 extends over 16 amino acids. Germline V CDR1 and CDR2: SGHKS, YYEKEE (reference sequence). The CDR3 region is CASSTIQGLNTGELFF. As DNA, the CDR3 is TGTGCCAGCAGCACAATACAGGGCTTGAACACCGGGGAGCTGTTTTTT.

J is TRBJ1-2 and V is TRBV11-2; TRBD1 might be the D (5 bases). This CDR3 spans 17 amino acids. Germline CDR1 SGHAT, CDR2 FQNNGV. Trimming took off 5 bases at V and 2 bases at J, with 21 bases between the two ends. The CDR3 sequence is CASSTLPGRGHNYGYTF. The CDR3 nucleotides are TGTGCCAGCAGCACATTACCAGGGAGAGGTCACAACTATGGCTACACCTTC.

This clone has only a few counts. V and J are TRBV2 and TRBJ2-2, with no clear D. The CDR3 spans 13 residues. Germline lookup yields CDR1 SNHLY and CDR2 FYNNEI. V was cut by 5 bases and J by 2 bases, with 6 bases left in between. The CDR3 DNA sequence: TGTGCCAGCAGTAGCGTTAACACCGGGGAGCTGTTTTTT. It yields the protein CASSSVNTGELFF.

J is TRBJ2-1 and V is TRBV2; the D is unclear. Germline V gene lookup returns CDR1 SNHLY and CDR2 FYNNEI. Trimming shortened V by 3 bases and J by 11 bases, and 17 bases separated the two germline ends. There are 14 residues in the CDR3. The CDR3 reads CASSDDLGRPKQFF. The CDR3 nucleotides are TGTGCCAGCAGTGACGATCTCGGCCGACCAAAGCAGTTCTTC.

Worth noting for this clone: Germline and junction disagree at one end, which may indicate a read error. J is TRBJ2-1 and V is TRBV7-2; perhaps TRBD1 as D (5 bases). The CDR3 extends over 13 amino acids. Germline assignment: CDR1 SGHTA and CDR2 FQGNSA. CDR3 bases: TGTGCCAGCAACTTATACAGGAACAATGAGCAGTTCTTC. It translates to CASNLYRNNEQFF.

This clone was found once. The chain carries TRBV27 and TRBJ1-2, with 7 bases fitting TRBD1. Germline V gene sequence: CDR1 MNHEY, CDR2 SMNVEV (reference sequence). The V and J ends lost 5 bases and 3 bases, in that order; junction bases with no gene match: 21. The length of the CDR3 is 19 residues. As DNA, the CDR3 is TGTGCCAGCAGTCAATACAGGGGACGAGGAACCGCGATGGACTATGGCTACACCTTC. Translation gives CASSQYRGRGTAMDYGYTF.

This sequence joins TRBV25-1 and TRBJ1-2; D is unresolved. The CDR3 length is 13 residues. Germline lookup yields CDR1 MGHDK and CDR2 SYGVNS. Trimming pared 10 bases from V and 7 bases from J, leaving 19 bases between. CDR3 residues: CANPRGRDGGYTF. Written as DNA, the CDR3 is TGTGCCAACCCGAGAGGGAGAGACGGTGGCTACACCTTC.

The chain is built from TRBV18 and TRBJ1-1; a possible D gene is TRBD1 (5 bases). V was shortened by 1 base and J by 3 bases, with 12 bases between the two germline ends. CDR1 is KGHSH, CDR2 LQKENI, per germline. The CDR3 extends over 15 amino acids. The CDR3 DNA reads as TGTGCCAGCTCACCACGAGGGGCCGGGGACACTGAAGCTTTCTTT. The encoded protein is CASSPRGAGDTEAFF.